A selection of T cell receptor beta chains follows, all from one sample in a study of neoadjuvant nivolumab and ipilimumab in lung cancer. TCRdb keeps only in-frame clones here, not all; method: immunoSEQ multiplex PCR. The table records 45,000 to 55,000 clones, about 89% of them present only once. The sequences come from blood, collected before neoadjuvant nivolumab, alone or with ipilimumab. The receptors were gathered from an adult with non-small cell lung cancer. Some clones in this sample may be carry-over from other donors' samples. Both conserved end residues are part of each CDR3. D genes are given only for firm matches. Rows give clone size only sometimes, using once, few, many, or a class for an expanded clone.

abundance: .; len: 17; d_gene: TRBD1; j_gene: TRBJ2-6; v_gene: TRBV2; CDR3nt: TGTGCCGGTAGCCGTGGGACAGGGGGTTCTGGGGCCAACGTCCTGACTTTC; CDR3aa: CAGSRGTGGSGANVLTF
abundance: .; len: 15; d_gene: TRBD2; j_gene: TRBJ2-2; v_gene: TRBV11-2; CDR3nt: TGTGCCAGCAGAGACTGGACTAGCGGCACCGGGGAGCTGTTTTTT; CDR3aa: CASRDWTSGTGELFF
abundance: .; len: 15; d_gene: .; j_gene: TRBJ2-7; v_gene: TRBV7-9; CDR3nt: TGTGCCAGCAGCTTAGGTTCGAGAGCCGTCTACGAGCAGTACTTC; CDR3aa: CASSLGSRAVYEQYF
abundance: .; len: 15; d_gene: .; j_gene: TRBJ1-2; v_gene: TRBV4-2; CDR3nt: TGTGCCAGCAGCCCCCCAGTGGAGGTTGGCTATGGCTACACCTTC; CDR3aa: CASSPPVEVGYGYTF
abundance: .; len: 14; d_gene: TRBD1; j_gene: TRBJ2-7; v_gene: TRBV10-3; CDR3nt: TGTGCCAGCAGCCCCGGGACAGGGGCCTACGAGCAGTACTTC; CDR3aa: CASSPGTGAYEQYF
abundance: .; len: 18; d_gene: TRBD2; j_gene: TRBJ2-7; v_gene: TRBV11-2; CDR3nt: TGTGCCAGCAGCTTAGTTAGGTCTAGCGGGAGGTCGACCTACGAGCAGTACTTC; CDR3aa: CASSLVRSSGRSTYEQYF
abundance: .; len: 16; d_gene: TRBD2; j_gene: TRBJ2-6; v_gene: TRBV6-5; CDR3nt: TGTGCCAGCAGTTACGGGGGGGAACCTGGGGCCAACGTCCTGACTTTC; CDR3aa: CASSYGGEPGANVLTF
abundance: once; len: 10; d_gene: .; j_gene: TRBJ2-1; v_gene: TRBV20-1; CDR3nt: TGCAGTGGGCTCTACAATGAGCAGTTCTTC; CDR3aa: CSGLYNEQFF
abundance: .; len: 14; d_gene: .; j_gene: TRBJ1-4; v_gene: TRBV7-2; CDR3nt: TGTGCCAGCAGATCCCAGACAGGAGATGAAAAACTGTTTTTT; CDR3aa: CASRSQTGDEKLFF
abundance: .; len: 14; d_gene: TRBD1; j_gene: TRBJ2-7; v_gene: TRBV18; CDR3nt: TGTGCCAGCTCACAGGACAGGGGGCCCTACGAGCAGTACTTC; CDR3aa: CASSQDRGPYEQYF
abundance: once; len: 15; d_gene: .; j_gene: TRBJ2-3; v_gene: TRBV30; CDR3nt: TGTGCCTGGACCCCTGGCACTAGTAACACAGATACGCAGTATTTT; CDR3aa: CAWTPGTSNTDTQYF
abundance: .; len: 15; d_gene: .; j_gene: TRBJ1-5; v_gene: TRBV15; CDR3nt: TGTGCCACCAGCAGAGATGTAACGGGGAGGCAGCCCCAGCATTTT; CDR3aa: CATSRDVTGRQPQHF
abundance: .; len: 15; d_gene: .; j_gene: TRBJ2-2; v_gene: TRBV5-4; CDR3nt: TGTGCCAGCAGCACGGGCCTGGCCGGGGCCGGGGAGCTGTTTTTT; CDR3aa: CASSTGLAGAGELFF
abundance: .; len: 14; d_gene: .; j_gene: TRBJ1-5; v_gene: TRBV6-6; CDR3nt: TGTGCCAGCGAGGACCGGGGTGGGATGCAGCCCCAGCATTTT; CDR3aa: CASEDRGGMQPQHF
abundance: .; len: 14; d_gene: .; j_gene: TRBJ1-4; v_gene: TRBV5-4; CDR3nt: TGTGCCAGCAGCCGCCCGCAGGAGAATGAAAAACTGTTTTTT; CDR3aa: CASSRPQENEKLFF
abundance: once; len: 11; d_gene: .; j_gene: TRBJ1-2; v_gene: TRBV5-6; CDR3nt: TGTGCCAGCAGCAGTAACTATGGCTACACCTTC; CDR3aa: CASSSNYGYTF
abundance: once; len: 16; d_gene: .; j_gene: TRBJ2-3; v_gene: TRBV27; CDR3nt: TGTGCCAGCAGATTGGAATGGGGGAGAGTTGCAGATACGCAGTATTTT; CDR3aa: CASRLEWGRVADTQYF
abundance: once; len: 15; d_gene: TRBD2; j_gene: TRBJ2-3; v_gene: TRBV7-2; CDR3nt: TGTGCCAGCAGCACGGGACTAGCGGGAGTTAATACGCAGTATTTT; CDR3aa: CASSTGLAGVNTQYF
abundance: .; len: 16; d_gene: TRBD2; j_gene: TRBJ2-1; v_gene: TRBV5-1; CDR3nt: TGCGCCAGCAGTTCACTAAGCGGGAGCTCCTACAATGAGCAGTTCTTC; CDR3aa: CASSSLSGSSYNEQFF
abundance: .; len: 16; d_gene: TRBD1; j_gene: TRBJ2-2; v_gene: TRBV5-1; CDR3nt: TGCGCCAGCAGCTTAAACAGGGGTGTTGGAACCGGGGAGCTGTTTTTT; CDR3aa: CASSLNRGVGTGELFF
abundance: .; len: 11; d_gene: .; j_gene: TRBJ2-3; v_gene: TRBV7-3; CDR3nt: TGTGCCAGCAGCTCCGGGACCTTGCAGTATTTT; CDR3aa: CASSSGTLQYF
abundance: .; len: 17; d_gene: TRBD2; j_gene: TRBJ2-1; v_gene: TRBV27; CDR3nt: TGTGCCAGCAGTTCACCCAGACTAGCGGGATGGAACAATGAGCAGTTCTTC; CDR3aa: CASSSPRLAGWNNEQFF
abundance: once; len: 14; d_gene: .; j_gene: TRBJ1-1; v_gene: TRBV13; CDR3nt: TGTGCCAGCAGCTTAGGACGGCCGAACACTGAAGCTTTCTTT; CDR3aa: CASSLGRPNTEAFF
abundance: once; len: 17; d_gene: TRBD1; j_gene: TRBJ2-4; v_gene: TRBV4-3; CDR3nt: TGCGCCAGCAGCCAGGACAGGGCCCACCCGGCCAAAAACATTCAGTACTTC; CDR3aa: CASSQDRAHPAKNIQYF
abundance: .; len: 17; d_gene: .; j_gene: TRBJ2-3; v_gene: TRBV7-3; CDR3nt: TGTGCCAGCAGCTCGCAGGGCGCTGGGAGAGGTGCAGATACGCAGTATTTT; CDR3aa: CASSSQGAGRGADTQYF
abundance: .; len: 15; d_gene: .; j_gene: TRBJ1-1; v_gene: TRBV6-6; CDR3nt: TGTGCCAGCAGTCGCCCCGGGGGCCAGGGCACTGAAGCTTTCTTT; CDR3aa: CASSRPGGQGTEAFF
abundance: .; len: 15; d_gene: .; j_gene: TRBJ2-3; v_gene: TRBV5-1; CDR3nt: TGCGCCAGCAGCTTGGGACAGAGCTACACAGATACGCAGTATTTT; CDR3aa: CASSLGQSYTDTQYF
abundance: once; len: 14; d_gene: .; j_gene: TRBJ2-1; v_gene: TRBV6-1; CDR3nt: TGTGCCAGCAGTAGAGTATCCCTCTACAATGAGCAGTTCTTC; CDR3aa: CASSRVSLYNEQFF
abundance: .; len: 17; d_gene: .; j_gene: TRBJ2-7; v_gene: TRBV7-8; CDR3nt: TGTGCCAGCAGCCGGACTACGGCGGGAATCAAGGAGTACGAGCAGTACTTC; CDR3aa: CASSRTTAGIKEYEQYF
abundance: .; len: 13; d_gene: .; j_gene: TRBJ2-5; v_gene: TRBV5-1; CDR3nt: TGCGCCAGCAGCTTCGGGGTCCAAGAGACCCAGTACTTC; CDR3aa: CASSFGVQETQYF
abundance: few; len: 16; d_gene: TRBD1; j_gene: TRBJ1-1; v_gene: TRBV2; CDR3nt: TGTGCCAGCAGTCCTCGACAGGGCAACGTGAACACTGAAGCTTTCTTT; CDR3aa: CASSPRQGNVNTEAFF
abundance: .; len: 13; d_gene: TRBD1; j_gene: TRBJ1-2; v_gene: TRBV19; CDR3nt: TGTGCCAGTAGTCCGGACAGGGGCTATGGCTACACCTTC; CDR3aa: CASSPDRGYGYTF
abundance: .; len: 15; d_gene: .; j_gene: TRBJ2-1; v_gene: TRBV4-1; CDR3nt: TGCGCCAGCAGCCTGAGCGAGGACTCCTACAATGAGCAGTTCTTC; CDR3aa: CASSLSEDSYNEQFF
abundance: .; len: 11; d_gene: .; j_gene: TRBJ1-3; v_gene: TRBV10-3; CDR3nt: TGTGCCATCAGTGAGGGGAACACCATATATTTT; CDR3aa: CAISEGNTIYF
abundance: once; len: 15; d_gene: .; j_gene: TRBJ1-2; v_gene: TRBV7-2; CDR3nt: TGTGCCAGCAGCCTATCCCGGGACACTACAAAAGGCTACACCTTC; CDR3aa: CASSLSRDTTKGYTF
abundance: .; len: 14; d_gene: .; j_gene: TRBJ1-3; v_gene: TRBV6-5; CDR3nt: TGTGCCAGCAGTTACTCAGTCTCTGGAAACACCATATATTTT; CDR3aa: CASSYSVSGNTIYF
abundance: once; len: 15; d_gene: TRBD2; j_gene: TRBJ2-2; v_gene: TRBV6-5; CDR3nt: TGTGCCAGCAGTTACTCGGCGGGAGTTCCCGGGGAGCTGTTTTTT; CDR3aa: CASSYSAGVPGELFF
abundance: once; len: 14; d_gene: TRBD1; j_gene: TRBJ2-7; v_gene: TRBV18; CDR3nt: TGTGCCAGCTCACCGACCGGGACAGAAGGCGAGCAGTACTTC; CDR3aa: CASSPTGTEGEQYF
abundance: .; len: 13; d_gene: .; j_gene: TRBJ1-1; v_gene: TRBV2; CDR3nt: TGTGCCAGCAGTGACAGCTGGAACGCTGAAGCTTTCTTT; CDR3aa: CASSDSWNAEAFF
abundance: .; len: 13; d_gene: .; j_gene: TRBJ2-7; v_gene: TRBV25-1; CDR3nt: TGTGCCAGCCGTGGAGGGGGATCCTACGAGCAGTACTTC; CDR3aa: CASRGGGSYEQYF
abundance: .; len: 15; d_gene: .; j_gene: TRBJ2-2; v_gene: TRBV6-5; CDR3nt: TGTGCCAGCAGTTACGGGCAGGGCTACACCGGGGAGCTGTTTTTT; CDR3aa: CASSYGQGYTGELFF
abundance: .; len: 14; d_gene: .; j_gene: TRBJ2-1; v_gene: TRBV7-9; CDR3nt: TGTGCCAGCAGCTTACCTAGCCCCTACAATGAGCAGTTCTTC; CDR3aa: CASSLPSPYNEQFF
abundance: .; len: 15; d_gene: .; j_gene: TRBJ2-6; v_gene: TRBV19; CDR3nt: TGTGCCAGTAATACCCTGAGGGGAGGGGCCAACGTCCTGACTTTC; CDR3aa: CASNTLRGGANVLTF
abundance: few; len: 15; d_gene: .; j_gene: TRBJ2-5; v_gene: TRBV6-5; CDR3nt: TGTGCCAGCAGCCAGACCAGAATGGCGGGGGAGACCCAGTACTTC; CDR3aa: CASSQTRMAGETQYF
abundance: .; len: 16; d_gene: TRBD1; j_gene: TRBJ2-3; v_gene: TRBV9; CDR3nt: TGTGCCAGCAGCGTATCTCCCGGACAGGGGGTAGATACGCAGTATTTT; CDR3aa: CASSVSPGQGVDTQYF
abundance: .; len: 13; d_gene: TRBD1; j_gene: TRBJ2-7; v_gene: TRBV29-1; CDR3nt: TGCAGCGTTTCCAGGACAGGGTCTTACGAGCAGTACTTC; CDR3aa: CSVSRTGSYEQYF
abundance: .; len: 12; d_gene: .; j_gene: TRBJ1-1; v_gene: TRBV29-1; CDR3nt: TGCAGCGTTGAGGTAGGACACACTGAAGCTTTCTTT; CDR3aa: CSVEVGHTEAFF
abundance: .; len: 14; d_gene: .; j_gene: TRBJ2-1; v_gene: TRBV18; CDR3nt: TGTGCCAGCTCACCTGCCAGCTCCTACAATGAGCAGTTCTTC; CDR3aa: CASSPASSYNEQFF
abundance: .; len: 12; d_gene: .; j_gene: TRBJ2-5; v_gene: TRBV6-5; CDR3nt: TGTGCCAGCAGTTCGCCGGGACTCACCCAGTACTTC; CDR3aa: CASSSPGLTQYF
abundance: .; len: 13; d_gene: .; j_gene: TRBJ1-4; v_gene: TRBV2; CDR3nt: TGTGCCACAAAGGGAAGTCCTAATGAAAAACTGTTTTTT; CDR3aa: CATKGSPNEKLFF